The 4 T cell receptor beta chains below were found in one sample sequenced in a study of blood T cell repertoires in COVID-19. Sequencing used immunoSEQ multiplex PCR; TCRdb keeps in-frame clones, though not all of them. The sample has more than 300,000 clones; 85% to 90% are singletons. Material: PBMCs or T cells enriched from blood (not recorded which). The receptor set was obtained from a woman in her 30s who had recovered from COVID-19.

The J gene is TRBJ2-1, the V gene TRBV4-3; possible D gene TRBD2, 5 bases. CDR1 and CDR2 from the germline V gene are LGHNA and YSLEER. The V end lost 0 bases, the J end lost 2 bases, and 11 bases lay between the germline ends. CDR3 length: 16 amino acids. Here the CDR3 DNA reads TGCGCCAGCAGCCAAGAATCGGCTAGCCCCTACAATGAGCAGTTCTTC. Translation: CASSQESASPYNEQFF.

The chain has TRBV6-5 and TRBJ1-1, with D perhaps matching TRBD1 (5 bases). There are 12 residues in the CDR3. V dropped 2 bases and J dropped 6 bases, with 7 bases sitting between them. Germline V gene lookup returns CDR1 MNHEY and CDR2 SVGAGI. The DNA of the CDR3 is TGTGCCAGCAGTTACCAGGGTTCTGAAGCTTTCTTT. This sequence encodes CASSYQGSEAFF.

The DNA of the CDR3 is TGTGCCAGCAGTTGGGCGGCAGGGGAAAGCTACAATGAGCAGTTCTTC. Translated, it gives CASSWAAGESYNEQFF. The V gene is TRBV5-5, the J gene TRBJ2-1; a possible D gene is TRBD1 (6 bases). Germline V gene sequence: CDR1 SGHKS, CDR2 YYEKEE (reference sequence). The CDR3 has 16 amino acids. V was shortened by 5 bases and J by 3 bases, with 18 bases between the two germline ends.

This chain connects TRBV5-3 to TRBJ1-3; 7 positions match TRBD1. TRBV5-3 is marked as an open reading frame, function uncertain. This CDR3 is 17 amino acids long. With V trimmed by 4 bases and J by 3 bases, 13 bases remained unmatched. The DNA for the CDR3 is TGTGCCAGAAGCGCCGGGGGCAGGGGGGCACTTGGAAACACCATATATTTT. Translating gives CARSAGGRGALGNTIYF.